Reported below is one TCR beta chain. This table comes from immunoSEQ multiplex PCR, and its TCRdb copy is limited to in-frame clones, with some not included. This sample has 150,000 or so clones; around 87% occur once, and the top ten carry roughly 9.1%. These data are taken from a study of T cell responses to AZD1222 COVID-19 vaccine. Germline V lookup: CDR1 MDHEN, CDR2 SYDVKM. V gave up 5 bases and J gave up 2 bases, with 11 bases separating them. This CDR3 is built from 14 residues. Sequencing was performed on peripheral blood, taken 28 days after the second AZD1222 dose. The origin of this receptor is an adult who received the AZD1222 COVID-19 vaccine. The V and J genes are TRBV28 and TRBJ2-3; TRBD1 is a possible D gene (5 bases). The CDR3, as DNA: TGTGCCAGCAGTACAGGACCGATCACAGATACGCAGTATTTT. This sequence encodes CASSTGPITDTQYF.